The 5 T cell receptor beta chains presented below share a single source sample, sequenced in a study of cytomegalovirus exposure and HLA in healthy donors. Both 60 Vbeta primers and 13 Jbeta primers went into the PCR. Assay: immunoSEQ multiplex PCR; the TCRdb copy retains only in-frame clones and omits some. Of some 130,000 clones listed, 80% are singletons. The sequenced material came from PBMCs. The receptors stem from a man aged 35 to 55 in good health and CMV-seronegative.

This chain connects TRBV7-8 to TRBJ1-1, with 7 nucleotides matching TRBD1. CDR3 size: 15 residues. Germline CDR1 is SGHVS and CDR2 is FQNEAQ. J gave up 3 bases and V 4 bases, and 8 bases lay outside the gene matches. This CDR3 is CASSSRAQGDTEAFF. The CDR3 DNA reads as TGTGCCAGCAGCTCCCGGGCCCAGGGGGACACTGAAGCTTTCTTT.

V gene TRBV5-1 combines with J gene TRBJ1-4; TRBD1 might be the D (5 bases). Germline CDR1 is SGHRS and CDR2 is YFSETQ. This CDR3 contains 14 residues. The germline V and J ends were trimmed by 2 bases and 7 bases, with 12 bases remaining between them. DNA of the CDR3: TGCGCCAGCAGCTTTGGGGCGGTTGGTGAAAAACTGTTTTTT. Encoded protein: CASSFGAVGEKLFF.

For the CDR3, the DNA is TGTGCCAGCAGCACAGCTCCAGGGATGAACACTGAAGCTTTCTTT. It translates to CASSTAPGMNTEAFF. The chain links TRBV28 to TRBJ1-1; D possibly corresponds to TRBD1 (5 bases). Germline loops: CDR1 MDHEN, CDR2 SYDVKM. CDR3 length equals 15 residues. Trimming stripped 6 bases from V and 0 bases from J, with 14 bases between.

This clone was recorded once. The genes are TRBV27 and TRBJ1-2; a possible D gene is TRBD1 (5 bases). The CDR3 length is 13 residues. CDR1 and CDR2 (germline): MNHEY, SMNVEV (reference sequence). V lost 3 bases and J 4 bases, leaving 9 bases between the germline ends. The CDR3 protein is CASSFQGPYGYTF. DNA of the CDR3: TGTGCCAGCAGTTTTCAGGGCCCCTATGGCTACACCTTC.

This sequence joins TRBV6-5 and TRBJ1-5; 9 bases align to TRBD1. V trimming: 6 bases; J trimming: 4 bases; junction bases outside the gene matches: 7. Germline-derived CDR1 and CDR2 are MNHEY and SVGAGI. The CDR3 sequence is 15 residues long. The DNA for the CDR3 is TGTGCCAGCAGGGGGGACAGGGTGGGTAATCAGCCCCAGCATTTT. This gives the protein CASRGDRVGNQPQHF.